This T cell receptor beta chain comes out of a study of Tregs in tolerant kidney transplant recipients. Findings and limits, study-wide: Biological reproducibility was not directly addressed, but technical replication error appeared minimal. Few patients were studied, so findings need validation in larger groups.

For this clone: The antigen remains unidentified.

Unstimulated Tregs (CD4+CD25+CD127-) and CD4+CD25- non-Tregs were sorted from PBMCs. Germline values: CDR1 SNHLY, CDR2 FYNNEI. This CDR3 has 14 residues. The ends lost 4 bases at V and 7 bases at J; junction bases unmatched: 6. Method: immunoSEQ multiplex PCR; TCRdb's copy keeps in-frame clones and lacks some. The sample lists roughly 120,000 clones; roughly 92% were seen once. The clonotype comes from a human donor in good health. Sequenced input: CD4+ T cells from blood. The V gene is TRBV2, the J gene TRBJ1-1; 10 nucleotides align to TRBD1. The CDR3 sequence: CASSVGQGYVEAFF. For the CDR3, the DNA is TGTGCCAGCAGTGTGGGACAGGGGTATGTTGAAGCTTTCTTT.